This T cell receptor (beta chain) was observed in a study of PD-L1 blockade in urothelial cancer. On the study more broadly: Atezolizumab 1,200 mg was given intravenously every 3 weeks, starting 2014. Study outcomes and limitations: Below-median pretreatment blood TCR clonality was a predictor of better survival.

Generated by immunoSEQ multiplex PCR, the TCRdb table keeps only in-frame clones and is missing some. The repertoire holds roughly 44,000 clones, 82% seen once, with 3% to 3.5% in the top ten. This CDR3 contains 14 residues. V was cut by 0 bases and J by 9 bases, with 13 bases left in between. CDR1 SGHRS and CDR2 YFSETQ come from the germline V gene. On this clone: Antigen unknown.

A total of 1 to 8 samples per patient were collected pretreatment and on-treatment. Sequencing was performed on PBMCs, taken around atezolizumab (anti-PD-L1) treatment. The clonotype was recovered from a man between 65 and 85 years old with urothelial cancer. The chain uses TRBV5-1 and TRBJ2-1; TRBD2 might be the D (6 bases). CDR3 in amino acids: CASSLESVGGEQFF. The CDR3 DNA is TGCGCCAGCAGCTTGGAGTCCGTCGGGGGTGAGCAGTTCTTC.